A single sample is the source of the 11 T cell receptor beta chains below, sequenced in a study of T cells in Graves' hyperthyroidism and ophthalmopathy. Amplification of TCR beta CDR3 regions was performed using RNA transcripts as template. First-round RT-PCR of the TCR CDR3 relied on the HTBI primer set. MiXCR was run by TCRdb on the multiplex PCR reads, yielding one entry per CDR3 protein. The data contain hundreds of thousands of distinct CDR3 sequences, roughly a quarter of them singletons. The sequencing input was blood. Source of these receptors: a woman aged 25 to 39 with Graves' ophthalmopathy.

This clonotype came up a few times. J is TRBJ2-2 and V is TRBV18; D not certain. V lost 2 bases and J 2 bases, leaving 12 bases between the germline ends. This CDR3 is 16 amino acids long. The germline gives CDR1 KGHSH, CDR2 LQKENI. The CDR3 DNA is TGTGCCAGCTCACCAGCGGACCATAGTAACACCGGGGAGCTGTTTTTT. This gives the protein CASSPADHSNTGELFF.

This clonotype has ten or more counts. V and J are TRBV20-1 and TRBJ2-5, with TRBD2 matching over 10 bases. The CDR3 is 16 residues long. The germline V gene encodes CDR1 DFQATT and CDR2 SNEGSKA (reference sequence). The ends lost 3 bases at V and 5 bases at J; junction bases unmatched: 12. The CDR3 nucleotides read TGCAGTGCTAGGCCTACGCCGGGACTAGCGAGGGAGACCCAGTACTTC. Its protein product is CSARPTPGLARETQYF.

V gene TRBV6-5 combines with J gene TRBJ2-2; D is unclear. CDR3 length: 13 amino acids. Germline V gene sequence: CDR1 MNHEY, CDR2 SVGAGI. V was pared by 3 bases and J by 8 bases, with 10 bases between. CDR3 nucleotides: TGTGCCAGCAGTTATCATCCCCAGGGGGAGCTGTTTTTT. Translating gives CASSYHPQGELFF.

V usage is TRBV15 and J usage is TRBJ1-2, with 7 bases identical to TRBD1. The CDR3 length is 17 residues. The V gene's germline CDR1 is LNHNV and CDR2 YYDKDF (reference sequence). V dropped 0 bases and J dropped 1; count of bases not matched to a gene: 8. The CDR3 bases are TGTGCCACCAGCAGAGATCTTGGGACAGTGGGTAACTATGGCTACACCTTC. Translated: CATSRDLGTVGNYGYTF.

This clonotype was seen ten or more times. The CDR3 loop is CASSLFGGALDIQYF. CDR3 DNA: TGTGCCAGCAGTTTATTCGGGGGGGCCCTAGACATTCAGTACTTC. This chain uses TRBV27 with TRBJ2-4; 8 bases agree with TRBD2. V was clipped by 1 base and J by 8 bases; unmatched bases: 7. The CDR3 is 15 residues long. Germline V gives CDR1 MNHEY, CDR2 SMNVEV (reference sequence).

The V gene is TRBV28, the J gene TRBJ1-5; 11 nucleotides align to TRBD1. The CDR3 loop spans 15 amino acids. The trim removed 6 bases at V and 7 bases at J, leaving 8 bases unmatched. In germline, CDR1 is MDHEN, CDR2 SYDVKM. The CDR3 bases are TGTGCCAGCAGAAGCAGGGACAGGGGGTTGCAGCCCCAGCATTTT. Amino acids: CASRSRDRGLQPQHF.

The chain has TRBV20-1 and TRBJ1-1; TRBD1 is a possible D gene (6 bases). V shed 2 bases and J shed 0 bases, with 10 bases lying between them. Per germline, CDR1 DFQATT and CDR2 SNEGSKA (reference sequence). This CDR3 comprises 14 residues. CDR3 sequence reads: CSARHGGMNTEAFF. The CDR3, as DNA: TGCAGTGCTAGACATGGGGGCATGAACACTGAAGCTTTCTTT.

The chain couples TRBV28 to TRBJ1-1; 9 nucleotides align to TRBD1. V trimming: 5 bases; J trimming: 3 bases; junction bases outside the gene matches: 7. The CDR3 is 15 residues long. CDR1 and CDR2 from the germline V gene are MDHEN and SYDVKM. The CDR3: CASSHPGQGYTEAFF. The DNA for the CDR3 is TGTGCCAGCAGTCATCCGGGACAGGGATACACTGAAGCTTTCTTT.

The chain recombines TRBV12-3 or TRBV12-4 with TRBJ2-7; 13 bases fit TRBD2. The CDR3 runs 16 residues. V trimming: 3 bases; J trimming: 7 bases; junction bases outside the gene matches: 9. Here the CDR3 reads CASSLGTSGASLEQYF. The CDR3 DNA is TGTGCCAGCAGTTTGGGGACTAGCGGGGCCAGCTTAGAGCAGTACTTC.

This rearrangement joins TRBV9 to TRBJ1-6; D not resolved. With 0 bases removed from V and 11 bases from J, the gap between germline ends came to 15 bases. This CDR3 spans 15 amino acids. The germline V gene has CDR1 SGDLS and CDR2 YYNGEE. CDR3 sequence reads: CASSVGRTYGAPLHF. CDR3 nucleotide sequence: TGTGCCAGCAGCGTAGGACGGACCTACGGAGCACCCCTCCACTTT. The full variable domain, its missing parts supplied by reference TRBV9 and TRBJ1-6, is DSGVTQTPKHLITATGQRVTLRCSPRSGDLSVYWYQQSLDQGLQFLIQYYNGEERAKGNILERFSAQQFPDLHSELNLSSLELGDSALYFCASSVGRTYGAPLHFGNGTRLTVT.

This clonotype turned up a few times. The CDR3 sequence is CASSEDGYNSPLHF. The CDR3 region has the DNA TGCGCCAGCAGCGAGGACGGTTATAATTCACCCCTCCACTTT. The chain recombines TRBV5-1 with TRBJ1-6, with unresolved D. The CDR3 is 14 amino acids. Germline V gene sequence: CDR1 SGHRS, CDR2 YFSETQ. Trimming pared 4 bases from V and 4 bases from J, leaving 9 bases between.